The clone carrying this T cell receptor (beta chain) was seen many times. Its specificity is not known. The sample comes from a study of T cells after yellow fever vaccination. Points from the study as a whole: Booster sampling recovered most clones from primary vaccination (96% CD4, approximately 90% CD8). The study noted that FACS-sorted repertoires could contain abundant clonotypes contaminating from the bulk population.

TCRdb passed the 5' RACE reads through MiXCR, listing each CDR3 protein once. There are 300,000 to 450,000 distinct CDR3 sequences in the sample; 7% to 9% occur only once, and roughly 18% lies in the top ten. Deletions cut 1 base from V and 10 bases from J, with 10 bases between. Germline CDR1 reads SGHVS; CDR2 reads FNYEAQ. The CDR3 runs to 13 residues. This TCR derives from a man aged 18 to 29 who received the YFV17D yellow fever vaccine. The J gene is TRBJ2-2, the V gene TRBV7-6; D is undetermined. The starting material was PBMCs, obtained roughly 47 days after the first yellow fever vaccination. CDR3 region: CASSLGSVEELFF. CDR3 in DNA: TGTGCCAGCAGCTTAGGTTCCGTGGAGGAGCTGTTTTTT.